The subject of this entry is one T cell receptor (beta chain). Which antigen it targets is not known. No much larger clone is present one base from it, and per-base qualities are unavailable. The immunoSEQ Assay, a bias-controlled multiplex PCR, was used to amplify TCRbeta CDR3 regions from genomic DNA. The study's processing was this. Within the assay, amplification of reference gene primers was used to estimate how many nucleated cells each sample contained. To quantify the absolute abundance of each unique TCRbeta CDR3 rearrangement, sequence reads were collapsed and filtered. For each sample, productive Simpson clonality was calculated as the square root of Simpson's diversity index over productive rearrangements. As stored in TCRdb, this immuneACCESS dataset retains in-frame rearrangements with V and J assigned. A fraction of the clones does not appear; measured against another copy, unresolved V genes explain less than half of the discrepancy, and the remainder lacks a known reason. The DNA gave D and trimming, while V, J and clone size come from that table. This sample holds a few hundred thousand clones; about 80% were observed only once. The top ten hold under 5% of the sample.

Participants in the prospective study were enrolled through a virtual design, were aged about 18 to 100 years, and lived in about 25 United States geographic areas. In the prospective study, cohorts were assigned on the basis of participant-reported clinical history obtained from a screening survey and a study questionnaire. Mobile phlebotomists in the prospective study collected whole blood, serum and a nasopharyngeal or oropharyngeal swab from every participant. Additional blood draws and questionnaires over an approximately 2-month period could optionally be provided by prospective study participants. Blood samples from the prospective study were shipped frozen or at room temperature prior to DNA extraction. Including the terminal cysteine and phenylalanine, the CDR3 comprises 15 residues. The DNA shown is the 45-base CDR3, in frame from base 1. The data originate from a study of blood T cell repertoires in COVID-19 (TCRdb year 2020). At the level of the whole study: Collaborator samples came from the United States, Italy and Spain and covered acute and convalescent phases of COVID-19. Samples were obtained from the ongoing ImmuneRACE study (first 160 participants) and from 950 to 1,500 subjects provided by 6 global collaborators. The material from the prospective study consisted of cDNA or gDNA derived from T cells, B-cell-depleted T cells, or PBMCs. Subjects who had been exposed to COVID-19, were actively infected with it, or had recovered from it provided the deeply sampled blood TCRbeta repertoires that made up the dataset. The repertoires were made available in a free public database intended to serve as a resource for research on the immune response to SARS-CoV-2. Where available, HLA class I and class II types were obtained from metadata supplied by the sample provider rather than from assay-based typing. Sample metadata almost always included a de-identified subject ID, COVID-19 status, age in years and sex. On the study overall, not on this receptor specifically: The amount of clinical and demographic metadata varied by source and participant and was provided uncurated.

This TCR derives from a man between 25 and 39 years old with acute COVID-19. Sequencing was performed on PBMCs or T cells enriched from blood (not recorded which). This sequence uses TRBV21-1 and TRBJ2-3; the D segment call TRBD1 is taken from the table without a DNA check. TRBV21-1 corresponds to a pseudogene. The CDR3 protein sequence reads: CAPRTNLGVLDTQYF. The bases are TGTGCCCCAAGGACAAACCTAGGGGTACTGGATACGCAGTATTTT.